Presented here are 18 T cell receptor beta chains from one specimen sequenced in a study of blood T cell repertoires in COVID-19. Libraries were prepared by immunoSEQ multiplex PCR; TCRdb keeps only in-frame clonotypes and omits some of them. There are 350,000 to 450,000 clones in the sample; 70% to 90% occur only once, and around 7.4% lies in the top ten. What was sequenced was peripheral blood. All receptors come from a woman aged 55-70 years with COVID-19, enrolled during active disease.

This chain connects TRBV5-1 to TRBJ2-3; perhaps TRBD2 as D (5 bases). Looked up from germline, CDR1 is SGHRS and CDR2 is YFSETQ. The V and J ends lost 0 bases and 6 bases respectively, with 5 bases between them. The CDR3 runs 12 residues. The CDR3 is CASSLVADTQYF. CDR3 bases: TGCGCCAGCAGCTTGGTAGCGGATACGCAGTATTTT.

The V and J genes are TRBV27 and TRBJ1-4; tentatively, D is TRBD1 (6 bases). The V gene's germline CDR1 is MNHEY and CDR2 SMNVEV (reference sequence). The CDR3 runs 16 residues. Trimming took off 3 bases at V and 8 bases at J, with 19 bases between the two ends. CDR3 coding DNA: TGTGCCAGCAGTTTTAACGGCGGGGGGCAGAGAGAAAAACTGTTTTTT. Its protein product is CASSFNGGGQREKLFF.

V is TRBV11-3 and J is TRBJ1-1; 7 bases align to TRBD1. The trim removed 5 bases at V and 6 bases at J, leaving 12 bases unmatched. CDR3 length equals 15 residues. Germline-derived CDR1 and CDR2 are SGHNT and YENEEA. CDR3 bases: TGTGCCAGCAGCCCGGACAGGCTAAATTTCGCTGAAGCTTTCTTT. Its translation is CASSPDRLNFAEAFF.

About this clone: A clone one base away is much larger, so this may be a read error. Distinct nucleotide sequences in the sample also encode this CDR3. CDR3 DNA: TGTGCCAGCAGCTTAGGACAGGGCTCCTACAATGAGCAGTTCTTC. This sequence encodes CASSLGQGSYNEQFF. The chain has TRBV7-2 and TRBJ2-1; 7 positions agree with TRBD1. The germline CDR1 and CDR2 sequences are SGHTA and FQGNSA. The CDR3 extends over 15 amino acids. V trimming: 1 base; J trimming: 0 bases; junction bases outside the gene matches: 0.

This clone came up once. The chain joins TRBV5-6 to TRBJ2-1, with a tentative D call TRBD1 (5 bases). This CDR3 is built from 16 residues. Germline V gene sequence: CDR1 SGHDT, CDR2 YYEEEE. V was cut by 0 bases and J by 4 bases, with 14 bases left in between. Here the CDR3 DNA reads TGTGCCAGCAGCTTGGTTAGGCAGGGTCTTTACAATGAGCAGTTCTTC. It yields the protein CASSLVRQGLYNEQFF.

Only a few counts were recorded for this clone. The rearrangement uses TRBV25-1 and TRBJ1-1, with D unclear. The CDR3 consists of 12 residues. V lost 11 bases and J lost 4, with 14 bases in between. The germline gives CDR1 MGHDK, CDR2 SYGVNS. In DNA form, the CDR3 reads TGTGCCGCAGTGGCCCCCACCACTGAAGCTTTCTTT. Residues: CAAVAPTTEAFF.

This rearrangement joins TRBV11-2 to TRBJ1-1; D remains unclear. This CDR3 has 13 amino acids. Trimming removed 3 bases at V and 0 bases at J, with 5 bases between. CDR1 is SGHAT, CDR2 FQNNGV, per germline. CDR3 sequence (DNA): TGTGCCAGCAGCTTTAGTTTGAACACTGAAGCTTTCTTT. This gives the protein CASSFSLNTEAFF.

The rearrangement uses TRBV5-4 and TRBJ2-7, with D perhaps TRBD1 (5 bases). V was shortened by 9 bases and J by 5 bases, with 18 bases between the two germline ends. The CDR3 is made up of 13 amino acids. Germline CDR1 and CDR2: SGHNT and YYREEE (reference sequence). The CDR3 nucleotides are TGTGCCACCGTAGGGGTATCCCCTGACGAGCAGTACTTC. Translated: CATVGVSPDEQYF.

The CDR3 region has the DNA TGTGCCAGGGGTGGGGACTACACCCGACCCTGCGAGGAGACCCAGTACTTC. Residues: CARGGDYTRPCEETQYF. This chain joins TRBV7-3 and TRBJ2-5; TRBD2 matches at 7 bases. The CDR3 is 17 residues long. J gave up 5 bases and V 9 bases, and 21 bases lay outside the gene matches. Looked up from germline, CDR1 is SGHTA and CDR2 is FQGTGA.

This rearrangement joins TRBV12-3 or TRBV12-4 to TRBJ1-2; D is unresolved. The CDR3 length is 13 residues. The V end lost 3 bases, the J end lost 0 bases, and 5 bases lay between the germline ends. The CDR3 is CASSFPANYGYTF. CDR3 in DNA: TGTGCCAGCAGTTTTCCAGCTAACTATGGCTACACCTTC.

This clone was recorded once. The sample carries other DNA sequences with the same CDR3. V and J are TRBV19 and TRBJ2-3; D is uncertain. The V and J ends lost 5 bases and 4 bases respectively, with 7 bases between them. This CDR3 is built from 12 residues. CDR1 and CDR2 from the germline V gene are LNHDA and SQIVND (reference sequence). The CDR3 protein is CASSEVADTQYF. CDR3 nucleotide sequence: TGTGCCAGTAGTGAGGTGGCAGATACGCAGTATTTT.

V usage is TRBV6-5 and J usage is TRBJ1-2; D is undetermined. In germline, CDR1 is MNHEY, CDR2 SVGAGI. The V end lost 8 bases, the J end lost 2 bases, and 6 bases lay between the germline ends. The CDR3 is 11 residues long. The DNA for the CDR3 is TGTGCCAGCGGCACGAACTATGGCTACACCTTC. Protein: CASGTNYGYTF.

The J gene is TRBJ2-1, the V gene TRBV5-1; a weak D match, TRBD1 (5 bases). Per germline, CDR1 SGHRS and CDR2 YFSETQ. CDR3 length: 16 amino acids. Trimming removed 0 bases from V and 2 bases from J, with 12 bases in between. CDR3 bases: TGCGCCAGCAGCTTGGCCACAAGGGGTGCCTACAATGAGCAGTTCTTC. Translation: CASSLATRGAYNEQFF.

The chain combines TRBV10-3 with TRBJ1-1; D is unresolved. Germline CDR1 is ENHRY and CDR2 is SYGVKD. The CDR3 spans 12 residues. Trimming took off 10 bases at V and 6 bases at J, with 15 bases between the two ends. CDR3 DNA: TGTGCCACGTTGCGGGGAGATGCTGAAGCTTTCTTT. Translated: CATLRGDAEAFF.

The V and J genes are TRBV19 and TRBJ2-7; tentative D call: TRBD1 (6 bases). The CDR3 spans 16 residues. Germline V gene data show CDR1 as LNHDA and CDR2 as SQIVND (reference sequence). V dropped 4 bases and J dropped 2 bases, with 18 bases sitting between them. This chain's CDR3 is CASSTNRVSWAYEQYF. DNA of the CDR3: TGTGCCAGTAGTACAAACAGGGTCAGCTGGGCCTACGAGCAGTACTTC.

V and J are TRBV7-8 and TRBJ2-7; 7 bases are a match to TRBD2. The CDR3 is 14 residues long. The V and J ends lost 2 bases and 2 bases, in that order; junction bases with no gene match: 3. The germline V gene encodes CDR1 SGHVS and CDR2 FQNEAQ. The CDR3 here is CASSLPGLAYEQYF. The CDR3 DNA sequence: TGTGCCAGCAGCTTACCAGGACTAGCCTACGAGCAGTACTTC. The full variable domain, its missing parts supplied by reference TRBV7-8 and TRBJ2-7, is GAGVSQSPRYKVAKRGQDVALRCDPISGHVSLFWYQQALGQGPEFLTYFQNEAQLDKSGLPSDRFFAERPEGSVSTLKIQRTQQEDSAVYLCASSLPGLAYEQYFGPGTRLTVT.

The V gene is TRBV9, the J gene TRBJ2-6; a weak D match, TRBD2 (5 bases). Germline V gene lookup returns CDR1 SGDLS and CDR2 YYNGEE. The CDR3 consists of 15 residues. The V and J ends lost 1 base and 3 bases respectively, with 8 bases between them. This CDR3 is CASSVSSGGANVLTF. CDR3 DNA: TGTGCCAGCAGCGTATCGAGCGGTGGGGCCAACGTCCTGACTTTC.

In its sample, this clone ranks as medium-sized. The rearrangement uses TRBV2 and TRBJ2-5; 11 positions match TRBD2. CDR1 is SNHLY, CDR2 FYNNEI, per germline. The CDR3 length is 14 residues. V lost 3 bases and J lost 5; bases outside the gene matches: 2. CDR3 nucleotide sequence: TGTGCCAGCAGTGACCTAGCGGGGGGCGAGACCCAGTACTTC. Protein product: CASSDLAGGETQYF.